This record concerns one T cell receptor beta chain sequence. The entry originates in a study of blood T cell repertoires in COVID-19. Which cohort a participant joined came from the clinical history participants gave. Donors of Cohort 3 who recovered were those that had two negative PCRs, clearance, or symptom resolution. CDR3 length: 13 residues. Trimming at V came to 6 bases and at J to 10 bases, leaving 11 bases not matched to a gene. Germline CDR1 is SGHRS and CDR2 is YFSETQ. Using immunoSEQ multiplex PCR, the repertoire was profiled, and TCRdb retains in-frame clones only, with some absent. This sample yields approximately 300,000 clones, of which 92% are seen a single time; 15% to 20% belongs to the top ten.

The sequenced sample was PBMCs or T cells enriched from blood (not recorded which). The chain links TRBV5-1 to TRBJ2-3; 7 nucleotides agree with TRBD2. The sequence came from a woman aged 25 to 39 who had recovered from COVID-19. CDR3 bases: TGCGCCAGCACATCTCGGGAGCGGGATGCGCAGTATTTT. Its translation is CASTSRERDAQYF.